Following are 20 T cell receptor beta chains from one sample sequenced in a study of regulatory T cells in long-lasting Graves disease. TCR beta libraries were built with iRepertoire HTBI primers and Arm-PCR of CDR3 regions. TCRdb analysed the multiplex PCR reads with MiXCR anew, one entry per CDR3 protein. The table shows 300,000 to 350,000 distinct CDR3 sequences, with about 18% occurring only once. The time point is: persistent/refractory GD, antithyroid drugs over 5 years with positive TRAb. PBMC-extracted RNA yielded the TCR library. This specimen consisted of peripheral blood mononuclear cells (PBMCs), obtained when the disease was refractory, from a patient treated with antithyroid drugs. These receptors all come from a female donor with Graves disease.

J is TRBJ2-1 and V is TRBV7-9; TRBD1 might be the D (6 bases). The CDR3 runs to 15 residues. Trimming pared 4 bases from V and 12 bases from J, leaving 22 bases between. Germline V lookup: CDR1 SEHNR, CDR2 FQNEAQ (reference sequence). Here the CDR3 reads CASSSPPHRESGQFF. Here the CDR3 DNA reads TGTGCCAGCAGCTCACCTCCTCACAGGGAGTCAGGGCAGTTCTTC. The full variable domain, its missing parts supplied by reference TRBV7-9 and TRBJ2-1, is DTGVSQNPRHKITKRGQNVTFRCDPISEHNRLYWYRQTLGQGPEFLTYFQNEAQLEKSRLLSDRFSAERPKGSFSTLEIQRTEQGDSAMYLCASSSPPHRESGQFFGPGTRLTVL.

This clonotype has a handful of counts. CDR3: CSVDPSDRENTEAFF. The DNA for the CDR3 is TGCAGCGTTGATCCCTCGGACAGGGAGAACACTGAAGCTTTCTTT. The chain combines TRBV29-1 with TRBJ1-1; 8 nucleotides align to TRBD1. V was clipped by 3 bases and J by 1 base; unmatched bases: 7. The germline gives CDR1 SQVTM, CDR2 ANQGSEA. The CDR3 contains 15 residues.

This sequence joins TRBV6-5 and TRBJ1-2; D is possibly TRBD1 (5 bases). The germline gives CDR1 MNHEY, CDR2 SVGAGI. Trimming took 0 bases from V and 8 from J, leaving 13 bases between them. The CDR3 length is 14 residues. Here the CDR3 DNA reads TGTGCCAGCAGTTACTCACGACAGACAGCCGGCTACACCTTC. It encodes CASSYSRQTAGYTF.

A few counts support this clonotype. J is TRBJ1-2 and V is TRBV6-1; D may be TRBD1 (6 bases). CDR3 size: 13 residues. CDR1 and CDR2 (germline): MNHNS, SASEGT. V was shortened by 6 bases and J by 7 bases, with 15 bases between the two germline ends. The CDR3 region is CASRPHREGGYTF. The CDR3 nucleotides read TGTGCCAGCAGACCCCACAGGGAAGGTGGCTACACCTTC.

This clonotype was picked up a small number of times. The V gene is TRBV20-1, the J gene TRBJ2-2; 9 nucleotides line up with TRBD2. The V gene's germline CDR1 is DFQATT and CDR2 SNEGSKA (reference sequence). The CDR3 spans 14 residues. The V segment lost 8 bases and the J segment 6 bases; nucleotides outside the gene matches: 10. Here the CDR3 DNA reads TGCAGTACTCCTCGGACTAGCGTGGCCGGGGAGCTGTTTTTT. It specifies CSTPRTSVAGELFF.

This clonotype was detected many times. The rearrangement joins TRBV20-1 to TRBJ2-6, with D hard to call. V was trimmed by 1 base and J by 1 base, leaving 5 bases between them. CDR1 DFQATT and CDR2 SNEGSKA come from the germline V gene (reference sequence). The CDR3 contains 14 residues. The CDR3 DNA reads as TGCAGTGCTAGAGTGGCATCTGGGGCCAACGTCCTGACTTTC. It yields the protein CSARVASGANVLTF.

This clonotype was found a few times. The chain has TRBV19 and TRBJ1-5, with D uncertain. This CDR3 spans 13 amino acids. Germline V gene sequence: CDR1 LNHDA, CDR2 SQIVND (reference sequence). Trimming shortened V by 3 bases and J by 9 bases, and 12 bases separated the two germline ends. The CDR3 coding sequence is TGTGCCAGTAGTATGGATTGGCCGAGGCCCCAGCATTTT. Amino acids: CASSMDWPRPQHF.

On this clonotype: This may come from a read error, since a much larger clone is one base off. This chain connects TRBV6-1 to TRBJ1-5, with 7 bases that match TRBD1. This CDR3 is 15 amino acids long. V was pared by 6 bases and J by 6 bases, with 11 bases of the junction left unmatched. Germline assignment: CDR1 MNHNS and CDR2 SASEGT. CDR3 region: CASRTGPVTSQPQHF. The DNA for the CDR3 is TGTGCCAGCAGGACAGGGCCCGTAACTAGTCAGCCCCAGCATTTT.

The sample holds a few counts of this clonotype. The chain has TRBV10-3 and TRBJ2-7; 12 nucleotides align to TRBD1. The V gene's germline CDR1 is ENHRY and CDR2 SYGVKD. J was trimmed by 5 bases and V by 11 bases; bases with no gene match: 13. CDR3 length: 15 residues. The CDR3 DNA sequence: TGTGCCTCGACCGGGACAGGGGGCGCTGAGCACGAGCAGTACTTC. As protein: CASTGTGGAEHEQYF.

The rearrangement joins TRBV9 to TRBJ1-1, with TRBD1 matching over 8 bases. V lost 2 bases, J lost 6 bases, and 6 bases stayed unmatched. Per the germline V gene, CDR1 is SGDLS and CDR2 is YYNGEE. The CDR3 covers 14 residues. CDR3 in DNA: TGTGCCAGCAGCGTTCAGGGGGCTGTATCTGAAGCTTTCTTT. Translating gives CASSVQGAVSEAFF.

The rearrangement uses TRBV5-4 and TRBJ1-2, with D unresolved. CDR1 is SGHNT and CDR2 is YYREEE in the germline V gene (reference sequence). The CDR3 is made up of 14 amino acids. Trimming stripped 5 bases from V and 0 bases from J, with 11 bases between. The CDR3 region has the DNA TGTGCCAGCAGACGGACGGGAACTAACTATGGCTACACCTTC. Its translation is CASRRTGTNYGYTF.

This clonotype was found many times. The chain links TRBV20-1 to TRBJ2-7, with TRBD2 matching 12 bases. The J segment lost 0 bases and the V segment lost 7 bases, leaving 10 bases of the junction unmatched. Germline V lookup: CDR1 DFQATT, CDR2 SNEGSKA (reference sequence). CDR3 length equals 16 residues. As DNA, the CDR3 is TGCAGTGGGTCACTAGCGGGAGGCCCTCTCTCCTACGAGCAGTACTTC. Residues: CSGSLAGGPLSYEQYF.

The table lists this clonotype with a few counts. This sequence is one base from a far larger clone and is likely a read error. Here the CDR3 reads CATASTTLGDGYTF. The CDR3 nucleotides read TGTGCCACCGCCTCAACGACTCTCGGTGATGGCTACACCTTC. The chain links TRBV12-3 or TRBV12-4 to TRBJ1-2, with D hard to call. V shed 10 bases and J shed 6 bases, with 21 bases lying between them. This CDR3 has 14 residues.

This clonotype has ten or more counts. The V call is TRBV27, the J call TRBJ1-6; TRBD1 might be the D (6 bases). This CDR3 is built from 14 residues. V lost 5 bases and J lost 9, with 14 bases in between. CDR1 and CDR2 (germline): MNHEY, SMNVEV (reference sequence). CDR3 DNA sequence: TGTGCCAGCAGTACAGGGCCTAAGGGTTCACCCCTCCACTTT. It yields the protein CASSTGPKGSPLHF.

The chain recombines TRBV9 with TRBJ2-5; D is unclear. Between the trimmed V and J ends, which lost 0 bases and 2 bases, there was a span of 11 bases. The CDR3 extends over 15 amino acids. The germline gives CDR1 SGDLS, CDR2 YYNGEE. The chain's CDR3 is CASSVGKANQETQYF. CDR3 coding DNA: TGTGCCAGCAGCGTAGGGAAAGCGAATCAAGAGACCCAGTACTTC.

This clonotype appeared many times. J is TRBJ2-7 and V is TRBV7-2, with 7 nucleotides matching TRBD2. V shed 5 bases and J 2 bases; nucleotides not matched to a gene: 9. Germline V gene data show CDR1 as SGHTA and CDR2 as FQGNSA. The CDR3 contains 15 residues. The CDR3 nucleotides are TGTGCCAGCAGCCGAGGTAGCGGGTCCCCCTACGAGCAGTACTTC. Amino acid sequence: CASSRGSGSPYEQYF.

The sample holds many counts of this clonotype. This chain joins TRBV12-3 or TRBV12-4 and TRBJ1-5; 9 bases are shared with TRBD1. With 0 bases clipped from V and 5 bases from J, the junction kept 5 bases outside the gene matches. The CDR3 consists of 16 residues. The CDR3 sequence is CASSLALGDRDQPQHF. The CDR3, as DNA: TGTGCCAGCAGTTTAGCGTTGGGGGACAGGGATCAGCCCCAGCATTTT.

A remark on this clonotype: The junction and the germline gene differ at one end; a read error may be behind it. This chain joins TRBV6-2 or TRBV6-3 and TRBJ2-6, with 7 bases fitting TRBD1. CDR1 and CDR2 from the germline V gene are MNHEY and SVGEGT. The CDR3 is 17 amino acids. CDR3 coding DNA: TGTGCCAGCAGTCTGACAGGGTCGGGACCTGGGGCCAACATCCTGACTTTC. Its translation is CASSLTGSGPGANILTF.

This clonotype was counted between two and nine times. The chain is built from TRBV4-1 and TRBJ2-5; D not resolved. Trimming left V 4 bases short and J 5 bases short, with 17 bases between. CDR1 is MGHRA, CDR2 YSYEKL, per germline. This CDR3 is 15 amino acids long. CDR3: CASSLRMSHRETQYF. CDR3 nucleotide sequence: TGCGCCAGCAGCCTCCGGATGTCCCACCGTGAGACCCAGTACTTC.

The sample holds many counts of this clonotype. Written as DNA, the CDR3 is TGTGCCAGCAGTTTGGGTCTCAGCGGTCACGAGCAGTACTTC. Translated, it gives CASSLGLSGHEQYF. This rearrangement joins TRBV28 to TRBJ2-7; possible D gene TRBD2, 5 bases. From germline, CDR1 is MDHEN and CDR2 SYDVKM. The CDR3 is 14 amino acids. V was shortened by 3 bases and J by 5 bases, with 14 bases between the two germline ends.